One sample yielded the 27 T cell receptor beta chains listed below, sequenced in a study of OX40 agonist ivuxolimab in advanced cancers. Using immunoSEQ multiplex PCR, the repertoire was profiled, and TCRdb retains in-frame clones only, with some absent. The profile covers about 62,000 clones, with more than 65% appearing a single time and under 13% taken by the ten largest. Sequenced here: CD4+ or CD8+ T cells sorted from blood, sampled in a trial of the OX40 agonist ivuxolimab. These receptors were collected from an adult with an advanced solid tumor such as melanoma, head and neck, liver or kidney cancer.

The chain links TRBV7-9 to TRBJ2-7, with 7 bases identical to TRBD1. Germline CDR1 reads SEHNR; CDR2 reads FQNEAQ (reference sequence). V lost 1 base to trimming and J lost 1 base; unmatched junction nucleotides: 1. This CDR3 is 14 amino acids long. In DNA form, the CDR3 reads TGTGCCAGCAGCTTAGGGACAGGATCCTACGAGCAGTACTTC. Translated, it gives CASSLGTGSYEQYF.

The rearrangement joins TRBV7-3 to TRBJ2-1; D tentatively reads TRBD1 or TRBD2 (6 bases each). The ends were cut back, 0 bases at V and 6 bases at J, with 9 bases in the middle. Germline V gives CDR1 SGHTA, CDR2 FQGTGA. The CDR3 has 14 residues. CDR3 sequence reads: CASSLTGGGNEQFF. CDR3 nucleotide sequence: TGTGCCAGCAGCTTAACTGGAGGGGGCAATGAGCAGTTCTTC.

This chain uses TRBV7-6 with TRBJ2-7; possible D gene TRBD1, 6 bases. The CDR3 extends over 12 amino acids. Trimming cost V 4 bases and J 4 bases, with 8 bases left between them. Germline V lookup: CDR1 SGHVS, CDR2 FNYEAQ. The CDR3 here is CASSSGQYEQYF. CDR3 in DNA: TGTGCCAGCAGCTCCGGACAGTACGAGCAGTACTTC.

This rearrangement joins TRBV4-2 to TRBJ1-1; possible D gene TRBD1, 6 bases. This CDR3 spans 16 amino acids. Per germline, CDR1 LGHNA and CDR2 YNFKEQ. Trimming cost V 0 bases and J 1 base, with 12 bases left between them. CDR3 DNA sequence: TGTGCCAGCAGCCAAGATTTTGGCAGGGGGAACACTGAAGCTTTCTTT. Protein sequence: CASSQDFGRGNTEAFF.

The chain is built from TRBV19 and TRBJ2-7; 12 nucleotides line up with TRBD2. CDR1 and CDR2 (germline): LNHDA, SQIVND (reference sequence). The length of the CDR3 is 18 residues. The J segment lost 0 bases and the V segment lost 5 bases, leaving 11 bases of the junction unmatched. The CDR3 sequence is CASSRAASGGGSSYEQYF. CDR3 nucleotide sequence: TGTGCCAGTAGTCGCGCTGCTAGCGGGGGGGGGAGCTCCTACGAGCAGTACTTC.

This clone showed up just once. The gene calls are TRBV11-2 and TRBJ2-3; 10 nucleotides line up with TRBD1. The CDR3 is 16 amino acids. With 1 base clipped from V and 5 bases from J, the junction kept 6 bases outside the gene matches. CDR1 is SGHAT and CDR2 is FQNNGV in the germline V gene. The CDR3 is CASSLGTGGTVDTQYF. The DNA for the CDR3 is TGTGCCAGCAGCTTAGGGACAGGGGGGACGGTAGATACGCAGTATTTT.

The CDR3 here is CASSPRREETQYF. CDR3 sequence (DNA): TGTGCCAGCAGCCCACGGAGAGAAGAGACCCAGTACTTC. This rearrangement joins TRBV9 to TRBJ2-5; D unclear. The CDR3 loop spans 13 amino acids. V was clipped by 4 bases and J by 3 bases, with 10 bases between them. Germline V CDR1 and CDR2: SGDLS, YYNGEE.

This chain connects TRBV19 to TRBJ1-2; perhaps TRBD1 as D (5 bases). The CDR3 runs to 13 residues. CDR1 and CDR2 (germline): LNHDA, SQIVND (reference sequence). The V end was cut by 7 bases, the J end by 8 bases, with 17 bases between. The CDR3 reads CASTMGESVGYTF. In nucleotides, the CDR3 is TGTGCCAGTACCATGGGGGAATCGGTCGGCTACACCTTC.

This chain links TRBV10-2 with TRBJ2-3; tentative D call: TRBD1 (6 bases). The CDR3 has 14 residues. The V gene's germline CDR1 is WSHSY and CDR2 SAAADI. Between the trimmed V and J ends, which lost 5 bases and 6 bases, there was a span of 15 bases. The CDR3 region has the DNA TGCGCCAGCAGTACCCTTCTGGGGGCGGATACGCAGTATTTT. It codes for CASSTLLGADTQYF.

The chain employs TRBV5-5 and TRBJ2-1, with a tentative D call TRBD2 (6 bases). This CDR3 is built from 13 residues. CDR1 and CDR2 from the germline V gene are SGHKS and YYEKEE (reference sequence). V lost 6 bases to trimming and J lost 4 bases, with 11 bases between them. The CDR3 bases are TGTGCCAGCACCAGGAGGGATTACAATGAGCAGTTCTTC. Its translation: CASTRRDYNEQFF.

V usage is TRBV18 and J usage is TRBJ1-5; 7 bases agree with TRBD1. V trimming: 1 base; J trimming: 1 base; junction bases outside the gene matches: 1. The CDR3 spans 15 residues. Germline V CDR1 and CDR2: KGHSH, LQKENI. For the CDR3, the DNA is TGTGCCAGCTCACCACGGGGACAGAGCAATCAGCCCCAGCATTTT. Its translation: CASSPRGQSNQPQHF. The full variable domain, rest sourced from reference TRBV18 and TRBJ1-5, is NAGVMQNPRHLVRRRGQEARLRCSPMKGHSHVYWYRQLPEEGLKFMVYLQKENIIDESGMPKERFSAEFPKEGPSILRIQQVVRGDSAAYFCASSPRGQSNQPQHFGDGTRLSIL.

This clone was counted between two and nine times. J is TRBJ2-1 and V is TRBV11-2, with TRBD2 matching 8 bases. V gave up 5 bases and J gave up 4 bases; unmatched junction bases: 13. Germline lookup yields CDR1 SGHAT and CDR2 FQNNGV. CDR3 size: 17 residues. The CDR3 DNA reads as TGTGCCAGCAGCCCCACTGTGTCCAGCGGGGGATACAATGAGCAGTTCTTC. It specifies CASSPTVSSGGYNEQFF.

The chain has TRBV5-6 and TRBJ1-3; D remains ambiguous. This CDR3 region has 15 residues. Germline lookup yields CDR1 SGHDT and CDR2 YYEEEE. The germline V and J ends were trimmed by 4 bases and 0 bases, with 11 bases remaining between them. The CDR3 bases are TGTGCCAGCAGCCCGGGATCTCTCTCTGGAAACACCATATATTTT. Amino acids: CASSPGSLSGNTIYF.

The chain is built from TRBV6-5 and TRBJ2-2; 10 bases line up with TRBD2. Germline lookup yields CDR1 MNHEY and CDR2 SVGAGI. The CDR3 consists of 15 residues. V trimming: 5 bases; J trimming: 6 bases; junction bases outside the gene matches: 6. The CDR3 DNA is TGTGCCAGCAGTCGGAGCGGGGGGGCCTCCGGGGAGCTGTTTTTT. It is translated as CASSRSGGASGELFF.

Note on this clone: Likely a read error: the CDR3 ends without its conserved phenylalanine or tryptophan. Because the CDR3's place on the DNA is in doubt, the DNA is left out and the CDR3 is given as listed by TCRdb. The chain carries TRBV25-1 and TRBJ2-7; TRBD1, the D gene given by the table, was not confirmed from the DNA. The CDR3 contains 10 residues when both ends are counted. Germline CDR1 reads MGHDK; CDR2 reads SYGVNS. The CDR3 spells CASRGTLEGH.

The CDR3 loop is CASSQDRNTGELFF. In DNA, the CDR3 is TGTGCCAGCAGCCAAGATAGAAACACCGGGGAGCTGTTTTTT. The chain is built from TRBV4-2 and TRBJ2-2, with unresolved D. The V end lost 0 bases, the J end lost 2 bases, and 4 bases lay between the germline ends. Germline CDR1 is LGHNA and CDR2 is YNFKEQ. The CDR3 has 14 amino acids.

V and J are TRBV11-2 and TRBJ1-4, with D hard to call. Per germline, CDR1 SGHAT and CDR2 FQNNGV. Trimming removed 0 bases at V and 3 bases at J, with 11 bases between. The CDR3 runs 16 residues. The CDR3 sequence: CASSLDGGMANEKLFF. CDR3 sequence (DNA): TGTGCCAGCAGCTTAGATGGTGGGATGGCTAATGAAAAACTGTTTTTT.

The CDR3 DNA sequence: TGTGCCAGCAGTCGAAACCCGGGAGAGCAGTACTTC. Residues: CASSRNPGEQYF. The chain carries TRBV7-9 and TRBJ2-7; possibly TRBD2 for D (5 bases). CDR1 and CDR2 (germline): SEHNR, FQNEAQ (reference sequence). With 6 bases removed from V and 7 bases from J, the gap between germline ends came to 13 bases. This CDR3 comprises 12 residues.

The CDR3 nucleotides are TGTGCCAGCAGTACGGACATATTCTCCTACAATGAGCAGTTCTTC. It is translated as CASSTDIFSYNEQFF. This rearrangement joins TRBV27 to TRBJ2-1; tentatively, D is TRBD1 (5 bases). This CDR3 region has 15 residues. Germline loops: CDR1 MNHEY, CDR2 SMNVEV (reference sequence). The V gene lost 5 bases and the J gene lost 0 bases, with 11 bases spanning the gap.

This chain joins TRBV10-3 and TRBJ2-5; D not resolved. The CDR3 sequence is 12 residues long. V lost 3 bases and J 3 bases, leaving 5 bases between the germline ends. CDR1 and CDR2 (germline): ENHRY, SYGVKD. The CDR3 loop is CAISDSEETQYF. The CDR3 DNA sequence: TGTGCCATCAGTGATTCCGAAGAGACCCAGTACTTC.

The chain recombines TRBV27 with TRBJ2-6; D unclear. V lost 5 bases to trimming and J lost 0 bases, with 11 bases between them. Germline V gene sequence: CDR1 MNHEY, CDR2 SMNVEV (reference sequence). The CDR3 has 16 amino acids. The CDR3 protein is CASSPQVSSGANVLTF. The CDR3 DNA reads as TGTGCCAGCAGTCCTCAGGTATCCTCTGGGGCCAACGTCCTGACTTTC.

This clone was seen more than once but under ten times. This chain uses TRBV28 with TRBJ2-3; D gene uncertain. The CDR3 is made up of 14 amino acids. Germline V gene sequence: CDR1 MDHEN, CDR2 SYDVKM. V lost 6 bases and J 10 bases, leaving 20 bases between the germline ends. CDR3 residues: CASRGGISRMAQYF. DNA of the CDR3: TGTGCCAGCAGGGGTGGGATAAGTCGGATGGCGCAGTATTTT.

The chain couples TRBV11-2 to TRBJ1-5, with a possible D match to TRBD1 (5 bases). This CDR3 contains 14 residues. The germline V gene encodes CDR1 SGHAT and CDR2 FQNNGV. V shed 5 bases and J shed 3 bases, with 11 bases lying between them. The CDR3 DNA sequence: TGTGCCAGCAGCCACGAGGGACCCAATCAGCCCCAGCATTTT. It translates to CASSHEGPNQPQHF.

Ten or more counts support this clone. The chain couples TRBV27 to TRBJ1-4, with 8 bases fitting TRBD1. This CDR3 spans 14 amino acids. Trimming took 8 bases from V and 6 from J; bases not matched to a gene: 8. Germline-derived CDR1 and CDR2 are MNHEY and SMNVEV (reference sequence). The CDR3 DNA reads as TGTGCCAGCCGTCCTCAGGGGGCGGATGAAAAACTGTTTTTT. It is translated as CASRPQGADEKLFF.

This chain joins TRBV27 and TRBJ2-7; D might be TRBD2 (5 bases). Germline V lookup: CDR1 MNHEY, CDR2 SMNVEV (reference sequence). The CDR3 loop spans 12 amino acids. The V and J ends lost 8 bases and 6 bases respectively, with 14 bases between them. The CDR3 DNA reads as TGTGCCAGCGGGTGGAGGTCCCGCGAGCAGTACTTC. Translated, it gives CASGWRSREQYF.

V is TRBV4-1 and J is TRBJ1-2, with D maybe TRBD1 (5 bases). CDR1 MGHRA and CDR2 YSYEKL come from the germline V gene. Trimming cost V 0 bases and J 1 base, with 15 bases left between them. The CDR3 contains 17 residues. CDR3 amino acids: CASSQERSRAFNYGYTF. CDR3 DNA: TGCGCCAGCAGCCAAGAAAGAAGCAGGGCCTTTAACTATGGCTACACCTTC.

The V and J genes are TRBV7-9 and TRBJ1-4, with a tentative D call TRBD1 (6 bases). CDR1 and CDR2 (germline): SEHNR, FQNEAQ (reference sequence). The CDR3 totals 17 residues. V dropped 0 bases and J dropped 5 bases, with 16 bases sitting between them. CDR3 nucleotides: TGTGCCAGCAGCTTAGCGACCGTTCCGGGGGCGAATGAAAAACTGTTTTTT. It is translated as CASSLATVPGANEKLFF.